The T cell receptor beta chain under discussion was sequenced for a study of T cells after yellow fever vaccination. Regarding the study as a whole: Overlap between CD4 and CD8 compartments was detected for a small share of clonotypes. Contaminating bulk clonotypes could be abundant in FACS-sorted repertoires.

Regarding this clonotype: Its antigen remains unknown.

The length of the CDR3 is 13 residues. Germline lookup yields CDR1 LNHNV and CDR2 YYDKDF (reference sequence). Trimming left V 5 bases short and J 4 bases short, with 12 bases between. The TCR cDNA carried a universal primer site and UMIs from 5'RACE template switching. TCRdb itself ran the 5' RACE reads through MiXCR, one entry per CDR3 protein. The sample has under 200,000 distinct CDR3 sequences, approximately 11% seen once; the top ten hold roughly a third. The sequence was collected from a man younger than 35 who received the YFV17D yellow fever vaccine. Sequenced material: CD8+ T cells sorted from PBMCs, taken 15 days after the yellow fever booster vaccination. The chain uses TRBV15 and TRBJ2-7; the D is unclear. CDR3: CATSPRLGYEQYF. The CDR3 region has the DNA TGTGCCACCAGCCCTCGGTTGGGGTACGAGCAGTACTTC.